Shown below are 21 T cell receptor beta chains from a single sample sequenced in a study of tumor-infiltrating lymphocytes in localized non-small cell lung cancer. Clones were sequenced by immunoSEQ multiplex PCR, and TCRdb holds only the in-frame ones, with some missing. Of more than 3,000 clones listed, roughly 45% are singletons. The source material was uninvolved lung tissue not adjacent to the tumor. The receptors derive from a human donor with non-small cell lung cancer.

The CDR3 bases are TGTGCCAGCAGCTTATCGGCATCGAAAAACAGGGGCCTCGAGACCCAGTACTTC. This sequence encodes CASSLSASKNRGLETQYF. The chain has TRBV11-2 and TRBJ2-5; TRBD1 matches at 7 bases. In germline, CDR1 is SGHAT, CDR2 FQNNGV. The CDR3 is 18 amino acids. V lost 2 bases and J lost 5; bases outside the gene matches: 17.

The chain has TRBV9 and TRBJ1-1; D gene uncertain. Trimming removed 0 bases from V and 1 base from J, with 4 bases in between. Looked up from germline, CDR1 is SGDLS and CDR2 is YYNGEE. CDR3 size: 13 residues. CDR3 sequence: CASSVGANTEAFF. DNA of the CDR3: TGTGCCAGCAGCGTAGGGGCGAACACTGAAGCTTTCTTT.

This clone has only one observation. The genes are TRBV27 and TRBJ2-7, with 8 bases lining up with TRBD2. CDR3 length equals 17 residues. Germline CDR1 reads MNHEY; CDR2 reads SMNVEV (reference sequence). V shed 0 bases and J 3 bases; nucleotides not matched to a gene: 10. In DNA, the CDR3 is TGTGCCAGCAGTTTATCCCCAGGAAGCGGGAGAAGCTACGAGCAGTACTTC. Translating it yields CASSLSPGSGRSYEQYF.

This chain uses TRBV7-2 with TRBJ2-7; perhaps TRBD2 as D (5 bases). The CDR3 extends over 11 amino acids. Germline V gene data show CDR1 as SGHTA and CDR2 as FQGNSA. CDR3 coding DNA: TGTCCTGAGCAACGAGGGAACGAGCAGTACGTC. Residues: CPEQRGNEQYV.

The chain has TRBV15 and TRBJ1-4; no reliable D call. This CDR3 is 15 amino acids long. In germline, CDR1 is LNHNV, CDR2 YYDKDF (reference sequence). V dropped 3 bases and J dropped 7 bases, with 15 bases sitting between them. The CDR3 loop reads CATSSGVKGGEKLFF. CDR3 sequence (DNA): TGTGCCACCAGCAGCGGGGTGAAGGGAGGTGAAAAACTGTTTTTT.

This rearrangement joins TRBV29-1 to TRBJ1-2; D remains ambiguous. CDR3 length: 11 amino acids. The V gene lost 4 bases and the J gene lost 6 bases, with 9 bases spanning the gap. Germline V gene data show CDR1 as SQVTM and CDR2 as ANQGSEA. The CDR3 DNA is TGCAGCGTTGGGGAGAACAATGGCTACACCTTC. Protein product: CSVGENNGYTF. Using reference TRBV29-1 and TRBJ1-2 for the parts outside the CDR3, the full variable domain is SAVISQKPSRDICQRGTSLTIQCQVDSQVTMMFWYRQQPGQSLTLIATANQGSEATYESGFVIDKFPISRPNLTFSTLTVSNMSPEDSSIYLCSVGENNGYTFGSGTRLTVV.

The V and J genes are TRBV28 and TRBJ1-5, with TRBD1 identical over 8 bases. Trimming took 3 bases from V and 5 from J; bases not matched to a gene: 6. The CDR3 extends over 15 amino acids. Germline V gene data show CDR1 as MDHEN and CDR2 as SYDVKM. CDR3 nucleotides: TGTGCCAGCAGTTTCCAGGGGGCGGGTGATCAGCCCCAGCATTTT. Translating gives CASSFQGAGDQPQHF.

This clone was seen a few times. CDR3 coding DNA: TGTGCCAGCAGTTACTCGAATGCAGATACGCAGTATTTT. It codes for CASSYSNADTQYF. The chain joins TRBV6-5 to TRBJ2-3; no clear D. CDR1 is MNHEY and CDR2 is SVGAGI in the germline V gene. Deletions cut 0 bases from V and 4 bases from J, with 5 bases between. This CDR3 is 13 amino acids long.

The chain employs TRBV12-5 and TRBJ1-6; no firm D call. There are 11 residues in the CDR3. With 3 bases removed from V and 8 bases from J, the gap between germline ends came to 2 bases. Germline loops: CDR1 LGHNT, CDR2 FRNRAP. In nucleotides, the CDR3 is TGTGCTAGTGGTTTCGATTCACCCCTCCACTTT. Its translation is CASGFDSPLHF.

This chain links TRBV9 with TRBJ2-5; 9 bases are shared with TRBD2. Germline V CDR1 and CDR2: SGDLS, YYNGEE. The CDR3 runs to 16 residues. V lost 0 bases to trimming and J lost 3 bases; unmatched junction nucleotides: 6. CDR3 sequence reads: CASSVGPTSGKETQYF. In DNA, the CDR3 is TGTGCCAGCAGCGTAGGGCCGACTAGCGGAAAAGAGACCCAGTACTTC.

The V gene is TRBV28, the J gene TRBJ1-4, with D tentatively TRBD1 (5 bases). The germline V gene has CDR1 MDHEN and CDR2 SYDVKM. The CDR3 is made up of 14 amino acids. V was clipped by 5 bases and J by 10 bases, with 17 bases between them. CDR3 sequence (DNA): TGTGCCAGCAGTCCCTTTGGGGCAGAGAGAAAACTGTTTTTT. Its translation is CASSPFGAERKLFF.

The rearrangement links TRBV9 to TRBJ2-1; D remains unclear. The CDR3 is made up of 15 amino acids. Trimming stripped 4 bases from V and 0 bases from J, with 11 bases between. Germline V CDR1 and CDR2: SGDLS, YYNGEE. In DNA, the CDR3 is TGTGCCAGCAGCAATGCCCCGAGCTCCTACAATGAGCAGTTCTTC. This codes for CASSNAPSSYNEQFF.

The genes are TRBV29-1 and TRBJ2-5; D remains unclear. Germline V gene lookup returns CDR1 SQVTM and CDR2 ANQGSEA. CDR3 length: 12 residues. V lost 8 bases and J lost 4, with 14 bases in between. DNA for the CDR3: TGCAGCCTTGCTAGGGATTCAGAGACCCAGTACTTC. This codes for CSLARDSETQYF.

In its sample, this clone ranks as medium-sized (0.01 to 0.1%). The genes are TRBV6-5 and TRBJ1-1; D is perhaps TRBD1 (6 bases). Germline V CDR1 and CDR2: MNHEY, SVGAGI. V was clipped by 5 bases and J by 2 bases, with 12 bases between them. The CDR3 extends over 14 amino acids. As DNA, the CDR3 is TGTGCCAGCAGTAAGACCAGGGGCAACACTGAAGCTTTCTTT. It yields the protein CASSKTRGNTEAFF.

The J gene is TRBJ1-5, the V gene TRBV5-3, with 7 positions matching TRBD1. TRBV5-3 is designated an ORF whose function remains uncertain. V was pared by 4 bases and J by 2 bases, with 6 bases of the junction left unmatched. The CDR3 has 15 residues. The CDR3 DNA sequence: TGTGCCAGAAGCCTCGACAGGGATCGCAATCAGCCCCAGCATTTT. Translation gives CARSLDRDRNQPQHF.

By share, this clone ranks as large. This chain uses TRBV29-1 with TRBJ2-6; D gene ambiguous. The germline CDR1 and CDR2 sequences are SQVTM and ANQGSEA. With 6 bases removed from V and 0 bases from J, the gap between germline ends came to 3 bases. This CDR3 is 12 amino acids long. Written as DNA, the CDR3 is TGCAGCGTCGACTCTGGGGCCAACGTCCTGACTTTC. This codes for CSVDSGANVLTF.

This clone was observed a few times. In DNA, the CDR3 is TGCGCCAGCAGCTTTACGGGCAATGAGCAGTTCTTC. It codes for CASSFTGNEQFF. The chain has TRBV5-1 and TRBJ2-1; D is undetermined. V gave up 2 bases and J gave up 6 bases, with 6 bases separating them. The CDR3 sequence is 12 residues long. Germline CDR1 is SGHRS and CDR2 is YFSETQ.

The chain couples TRBV4-3 to TRBJ2-1; D not certain. This CDR3 has 12 amino acids. Between the trimmed V and J ends, which lost 2 bases and 8 bases, there was a span of 7 bases. Germline CDR1 is LGHNA and CDR2 is YSLEER. CDR3 coding DNA: TGCGCCAGCAGCCAATCAGTCTATGAGCAGTTCTTC. It specifies CASSQSVYEQFF.

This clone turned up a few times. The chain has TRBV19 and TRBJ1-1; D uncertain. V was pared by 7 bases and J by 1 base, with 10 bases between. This CDR3 is built from 13 residues. Per the germline V gene, CDR1 is LNHDA and CDR2 is SQIVND (reference sequence). The CDR3 region has the DNA TGTGCCAGTATCAGGCAGACGAACACTGAAGCTTTCTTT. Its translation is CASIRQTNTEAFF. Full variable domain (rest looked up from reference TRBV19 and TRBJ1-1): DGGITQSPKYLFRKEGQNVTLSCEQNLNHDAMYWYRQDPGQGLRLIYYSQIVNDFQKGDIAEGYSVSREKKESFPLTVTSAQKNPTAFYLCASIRQTNTEAFFGQGTRLTVV.

This chain uses TRBV29-1 with TRBJ2-3, with 8 positions matching TRBD2. CDR3 length: 12 amino acids. Germline CDR1 SQVTM, CDR2 ANQGSEA. The J segment lost 5 bases and the V segment lost 8 bases, leaving 6 bases of the junction unmatched. The CDR3 region has the DNA TGCAGCCTTAGCGGGGCCCGAGATACGCAGTATTTT. Translating it yields CSLSGARDTQYF.

The chain combines TRBV4-3 with TRBJ2-7, with 8 bases lining up with TRBD2. Germline-derived CDR1 and CDR2 are LGHNA and YSLEER. V shed 0 bases, J shed 3 bases, and the junction held 1 base outside the gene matches. CDR3 length equals 14 residues. Here the CDR3 DNA reads TGCGCCAGCAGCCAAGATACTAGCGGCTACGAGCAGTACTTC. Protein: CASSQDTSGYEQYF.